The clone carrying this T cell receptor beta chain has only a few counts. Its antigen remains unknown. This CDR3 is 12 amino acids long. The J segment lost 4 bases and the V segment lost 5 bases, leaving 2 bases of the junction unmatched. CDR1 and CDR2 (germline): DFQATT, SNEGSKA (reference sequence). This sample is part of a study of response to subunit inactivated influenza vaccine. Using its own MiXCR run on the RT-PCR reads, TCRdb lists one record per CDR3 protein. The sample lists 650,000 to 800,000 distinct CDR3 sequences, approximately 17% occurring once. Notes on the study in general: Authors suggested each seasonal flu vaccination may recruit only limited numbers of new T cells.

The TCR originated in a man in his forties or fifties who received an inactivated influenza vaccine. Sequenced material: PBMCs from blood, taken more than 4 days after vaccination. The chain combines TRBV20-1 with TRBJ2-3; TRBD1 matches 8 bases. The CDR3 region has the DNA TGCAGTGCTGGACAGGGTGCAGATACGCAGTATTTT. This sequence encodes CSAGQGADTQYF.